This TCR beta chain was captured by sequencing in a study of shared clonotypes between healthy human individuals. Study as a whole: A few men and two women, aged 18 to 49, were donors. General observations from the study: Several donors held about 5.1% of naive CD4 clonotypes in common.

With regard to this clone: Its antigen remains unidentified.

Using immunoSEQ multiplex PCR, the repertoire was profiled, and TCRdb retains in-frame clones only, with some absent. The data hold about 870,000 clones, with 92% observed a single time. Naive-designated CD8 cells lacked CD45RO, were positively enriched for CCR7, and omitted terminally differentiated effector memory CD45RA+ cells. The receptor was derived from a man aged 25-45 years in good health. Material for sequencing was naive CD8+ T cells sorted from blood.

The CDR3 protein is CASSSLLGGGTYEQYF. The CDR3 DNA is TGTGCCAGCAGTTCCTTATTAGGGGGAGGAACCTACGAGCAGTACTTC. The chain has TRBV28 and TRBJ2-7; D tentatively reads TRBD1 or TRBD2 (6 bases each). The CDR3 runs to 16 residues. V was shortened by 4 bases and J by 2 bases, with 18 bases between the two germline ends. The V gene's germline CDR1 is MDHEN and CDR2 SYDVKM.